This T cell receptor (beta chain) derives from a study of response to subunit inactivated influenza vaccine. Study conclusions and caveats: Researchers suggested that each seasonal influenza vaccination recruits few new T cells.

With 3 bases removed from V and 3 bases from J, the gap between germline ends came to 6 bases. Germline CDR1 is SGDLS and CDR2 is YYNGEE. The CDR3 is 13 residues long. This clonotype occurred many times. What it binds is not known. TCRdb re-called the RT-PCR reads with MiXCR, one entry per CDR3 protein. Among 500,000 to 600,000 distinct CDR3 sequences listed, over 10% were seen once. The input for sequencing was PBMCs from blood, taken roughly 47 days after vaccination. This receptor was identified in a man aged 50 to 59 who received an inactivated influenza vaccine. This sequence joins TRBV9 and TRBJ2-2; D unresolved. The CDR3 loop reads CASSATDTGELFF. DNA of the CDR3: TGTGCCAGCAGCGCTACAGACACCGGGGAGCTGTTTTTT.